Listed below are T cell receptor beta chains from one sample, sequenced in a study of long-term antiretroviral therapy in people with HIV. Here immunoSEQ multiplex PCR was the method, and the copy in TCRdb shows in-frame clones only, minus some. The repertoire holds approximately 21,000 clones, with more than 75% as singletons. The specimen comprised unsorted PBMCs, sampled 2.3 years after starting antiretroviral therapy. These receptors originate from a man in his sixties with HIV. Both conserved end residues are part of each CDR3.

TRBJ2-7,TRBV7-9,CASSSKGAPLYEQYF
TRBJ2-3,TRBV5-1,CASSLDLNTQYF
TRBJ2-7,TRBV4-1,CASSQPGDFYEQYF
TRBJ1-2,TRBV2,CASSEGVISYGYTF
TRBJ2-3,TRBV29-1,CSVELAGVPRTDTQYF
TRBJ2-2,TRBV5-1,CASSPLLAPGELFF
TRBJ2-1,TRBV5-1,CASSTLAGGYNEQFF
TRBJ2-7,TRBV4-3,CASSQGYGLFYEQYF
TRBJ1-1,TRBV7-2,CASSLFWMGLNTEAFF
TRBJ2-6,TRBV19,CASSLTLGSGANVLTF
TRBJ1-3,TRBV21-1,CASSKGPRAGEEGNTIYF
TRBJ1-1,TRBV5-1,CASSGDTWEAEAFF
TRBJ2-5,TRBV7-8,CASSLALGRRETQYF
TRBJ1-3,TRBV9,CASSVGGPGYTIYF
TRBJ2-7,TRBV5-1,CASSLVGRNNEQYF
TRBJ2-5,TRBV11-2,CASSRTSGQETQYF
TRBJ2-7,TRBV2,CASSEASTARF
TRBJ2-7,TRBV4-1,CASSLAGGITYEQYF
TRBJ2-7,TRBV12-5,CASGSSQTAGVPHEQYF
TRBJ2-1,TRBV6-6,CASSLQGPEQFF
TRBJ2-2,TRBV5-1,CASSLASNTGELFF
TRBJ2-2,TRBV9,CASSVGLAGGGELFF
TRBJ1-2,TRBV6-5,CASSPDSYGYTF
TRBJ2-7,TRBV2,CASSGAELAEQYF
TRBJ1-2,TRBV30,CAWSVRPGPYGYTF
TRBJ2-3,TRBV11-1,CASSPDRGTDTQYF
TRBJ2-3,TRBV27,CASSYKQGRATDTQYF
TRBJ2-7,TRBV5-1,CASSLHNSYEQYF
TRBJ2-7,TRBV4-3,CASSQGGGAGPYEQYF
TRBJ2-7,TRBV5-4,CASSFRGPYEQYF
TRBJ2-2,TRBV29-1,CSVVERDPNTGELFF
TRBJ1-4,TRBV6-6,CASSSPVRAEKLFF